This TCR beta chain was obtained from a study of graft-versus-host responses after intestinal transplantation. At the level of the study: Each recipient received a multivisceral, liver-intestinal, or isolated intestinal graft. Whole-study results and caveats: Clonal ratios of graft-versus-host to host-versus-graft in allografts were high for patients exhibiting graft-donor T cell macrochimerism.

Profiling relied on immunoSEQ multiplex PCR, and the TCRdb table lists in-frame clones only, not all of them. The sample contains 49,000 or so clones, 80% to 95% of which appear only once. Trimming at V came to 8 bases and at J to 8 bases, leaving 7 bases not matched to a gene. There are 13 residues in the CDR3. From germline, CDR1 is KGHSH and CDR2 LQKENI. Notes on this clone: Its specificity is unknown.

This sequence joins TRBV18 and TRBJ1-4, with 8 bases fitting TRBD1. The specimen was PBMCs, collected about 800 days after a first intestinal transplant, on the day of a second. The source is a human patient who received an intestinal transplant, so some T cells may come from the graft donor. CDR3 nucleotides: TGTGCCAGCACCACGACAGGGGACGAAAAACTGTTTTTT. Its protein is CASTTTGDEKLFF.